One sample yielded the 27 T cell receptor beta chains listed below, sequenced in a study of T cells after yellow fever vaccination. TCRdb used MiXCR to reprocess the 5' RACE reads, holding one entry per CDR3 protein. Of 150,000 to 200,000 distinct CDR3 sequences in the sample, approximately 10% were seen once. The sample in question was CD8+ T cells sorted from PBMCs, obtained 15 days after the yellow fever booster vaccination. The source is a man aged 18 to 30 who received the YFV17D yellow fever vaccine.

The table lists this clonotype with a few counts. The chain joins TRBV6-2 or TRBV6-3 to TRBJ2-3; TRBD2 matches 8 bases. CDR1 and CDR2 from the germline V gene are MNHEY and SVGEGT. V lost 6 bases and J lost 5; bases outside the gene matches: 13. This CDR3 has 16 amino acids. In DNA form, the CDR3 reads TGTGCCAGCAGCCCTCCCCCAGCGGGGGAGGAAGATACGCAGTATTTT. This codes for CASSPPPAGEEDTQYF.

This clonotype was picked up many times. The gene calls are TRBV4-2 and TRBJ1-1; weak D call: TRBD1 (5 bases). Trimming took off 1 base at V and 8 bases at J, with 14 bases between the two ends. From germline, CDR1 is LGHNA and CDR2 YNFKEQ. The CDR3 covers 14 residues. The CDR3 nucleotides read TGTGCCAGCAGCCAAGTTCCCCCACAGGAAGAAGCTTTCTTT. This encodes CASSQVPPQEEAFF.

This clonotype was seen a few times. The chain joins TRBV5-5 to TRBJ2-5; 12 positions agree with TRBD2. The CDR3 is made up of 17 amino acids. V lost 4 bases to trimming and J lost 5 bases; unmatched junction nucleotides: 12. Germline CDR1 reads SGHKS; CDR2 reads YYEKEE (reference sequence). The CDR3 loop is CASSDGSSGGAWETQYF. Written as DNA, the CDR3 is TGTGCCAGCAGCGATGGTTCTAGCGGGGGGGCCTGGGAGACCCAGTACTTC.

There are a few counts of this clonotype. CDR3 sequence: CASSLGLAGGFQSDTQYF. For the CDR3, the DNA is TGTGCCAGCAGCCTGGGACTAGCGGGGGGGTTTCAGTCAGATACGCAGTATTTT. The chain combines TRBV5-4 with TRBJ2-3, with TRBD2 matching over 16 bases. Trimming removed 4 bases from V and 4 bases from J; junction bases left unmatched: 9. Per germline, CDR1 SGHNT and CDR2 YYREEE (reference sequence). The CDR3 covers 18 residues.

There are a few counts of this clonotype. V and J are TRBV11-2 and TRBJ1-1; no firm D call. Deletions cut 1 base from V and 5 bases from J, with 14 bases between. From germline, CDR1 is SGHAT and CDR2 FQNNGV. This CDR3 has 15 residues. CDR3 nucleotides: TGTGCCAGCAGCTTAGCCTACGGGTTGTGGACTGAAGCTTTCTTT. Translating gives CASSLAYGLWTEAFF.

The J gene is TRBJ2-5, the V gene TRBV7-9; possible D gene TRBD2, 6 bases. This CDR3 region has 17 residues. CDR1 is SEHNR, CDR2 FQNEAQ, per germline (reference sequence). Trimming shortened V by 5 bases and J by 4 bases, and 23 bases separated the two germline ends. CDR3 bases: TGTGCCAGCAGCCCAACCTTGGGGAGCGGGTTTGGAGAGACCCAGTACTTC. It is translated as CASSPTLGSGFGETQYF.

In this sample, this clonotype turned up many times. This chain joins TRBV29-1 and TRBJ2-3, with 7 bases matching TRBD2. Germline assignment: CDR1 SQVTM and CDR2 ANQGSEA. The trim removed 3 bases at V and 0 bases at J, leaving 6 bases unmatched. The length of the CDR3 is 15 residues. The CDR3: CSVEAGRGSTDTQYF. CDR3 sequence (DNA): TGCAGCGTTGAGGCGGGGAGGGGTAGCACAGATACGCAGTATTTT.

The chain uses TRBV9 and TRBJ1-3, with a weak D call TRBD1 (5 bases). CDR1 is SGDLS and CDR2 is YYNGEE in the germline V gene. CDR3 length: 17 residues. The V end lost 2 bases, the J end lost 1 base, and 16 bases lay between the germline ends. The CDR3 is CASSVWGDAFSGNTIYF. CDR3 in DNA: TGTGCCAGCAGCGTGTGGGGGGACGCCTTTTCTGGAAACACCATATATTTT.

This clonotype has more than one count but fewer than ten. The chain uses TRBV5-6 and TRBJ2-7; D is ambiguous. The germline V gene encodes CDR1 SGHDT and CDR2 YYEEEE. V dropped 6 bases and J dropped 4 bases, with 17 bases sitting between them. The CDR3 is made up of 14 amino acids. The CDR3 region has the DNA TGTGCCAGCATCAATAGGGCAGAGCTTTACGAGCAGTACGTC. It yields the protein CASINRAELYEQYV.

This clonotype was recorded a few times. The chain is built from TRBV6-1 and TRBJ2-2; 10 bases match TRBD1. Per germline, CDR1 MNHNS and CDR2 SASEGT. The ends lost 6 bases at V and 7 bases at J; junction bases unmatched: 14. This CDR3 contains 17 residues. The CDR3 region has the DNA TGTGCCAGCAGCCGGCAGGGGACAGGGGAAAGGGGCGGGGAGCTGTTTTTT. This translates into CASSRQGTGERGGELFF.

The chain combines TRBV7-9 with TRBJ2-5; 13 bases match TRBD2. Germline CDR1 reads SEHNR; CDR2 reads FQNEAQ (reference sequence). CDR3 length: 20 amino acids. J gave up 2 bases and V 5 bases, and 17 bases lay outside the gene matches. The CDR3 DNA follows: TGTGCCAGCAGCAGATCTCAACTAGCGGGGGGGCCCGGGTGGCAAGAGACCCAGTACTTC. Translating it yields CASSRSQLAGGPGWQETQYF.

V gene TRBV7-9 combines with J gene TRBJ1-2; D might be TRBD1 (6 bases). With 5 bases removed from V and 2 bases from J, the gap between germline ends came to 15 bases. CDR3 length equals 15 residues. CDR1 and CDR2 (germline): SEHNR, FQNEAQ (reference sequence). The CDR3 region has the DNA TGTGCCAGCAGCACTGAGACAGGTCTAAACTATGGCTACACCTTC. Protein: CASSTETGLNYGYTF.

This clonotype has more than one count but fewer than ten. In nucleotides, the CDR3 is TGTGCCAGCAGCCATGGAGGCCCGGGTGAAGAGACCCAGTACTTC. It yields the protein CASSHGGPGEETQYF. The genes are TRBV11-2 and TRBJ2-5, with D perhaps TRBD2 (5 bases). CDR3 length: 15 residues. Germline CDR1 SGHAT, CDR2 FQNNGV. Trimming shortened V by 5 bases and J by 3 bases, and 16 bases separated the two germline ends.

This clonotype was detected a few times. V gene TRBV2 combines with J gene TRBJ2-1; 15 nucleotides line up with TRBD2. The trim removed 6 bases at V and 15 bases at J, leaving 12 bases unmatched. Germline CDR1 is SNHLY and CDR2 is FYNNEI. This CDR3 spans 15 amino acids. CDR3 in DNA: TGTGCCAGCAGACCTGGGACTAGCGGGGGGAGCAGTCGGTTCTTC. Encoded protein: CASRPGTSGGSSRFF.

V usage is TRBV25-1 and J usage is TRBJ1-5; D call uncertain. The ends were cut back, 1 base at V and 0 bases at J, with 4 bases in the middle. Germline-derived CDR1 and CDR2 are MGHDK and SYGVNS. This CDR3 region has 14 residues. The CDR3 region has the DNA TGTGCCAGCAGTGAATTAGATAGCAATCAGCCCCAGCATTTT. It codes for CASSELDSNQPQHF.

This clonotype was observed a few times. This sequence joins TRBV30 and TRBJ1-5; D is uncertain. CDR1 and CDR2 (germline): GTSNPN, SVGIG (reference sequence). The CDR3 has 14 amino acids. Trimming cost V 4 bases and J 2 bases, with 12 bases left between them. The CDR3 sequence is CAWNYRHGNQPQHF. The CDR3, as DNA: TGTGCCTGGAACTACCGACACGGCAATCAGCCCCAGCATTTT.

This clonotype has just a few counts. This chain connects TRBV11-1 to TRBJ1-2; possibly TRBD1 for D (5 bases). The CDR3 has 15 residues. The germline V and J ends were trimmed by 8 bases and 4 bases, with 20 bases remaining between them. The germline V gene has CDR1 SGHAT and CDR2 FQDESV (reference sequence). The CDR3 here is CASRGNRDEGYGYTF. The CDR3 DNA reads as TGTGCCAGCCGCGGCAATCGGGACGAAGGCTATGGCTACACCTTC.

This clonotype appeared a few times. The chain employs TRBV12-3 or TRBV12-4 and TRBJ1-4; no definite D call. This CDR3 has 12 amino acids. V was clipped by 1 base and J by 12 bases, with 9 bases between them. The CDR3 DNA reads as TGTGCCAGCAGTTTAGTGACGCTGGAACTGTTTTTT. Amino acids: CASSLVTLELFF.

The chain combines TRBV4-1 with TRBJ2-5; 9 bases fit TRBD2. Trimming removed 1 base from V and 4 bases from J; junction bases left unmatched: 10. The CDR3 consists of 17 residues. CDR1 is MGHRA and CDR2 is YSYEKL in the germline V gene. This CDR3 is CASSQVASGVARETQYF. The CDR3 DNA reads as TGCGCCAGCAGCCAAGTTGCTAGCGGGGTGGCAAGAGAGACCCAGTACTTC.

This clonotype was counted many times. The chain couples TRBV29-1 to TRBJ2-5, with 13 bases fitting TRBD2. The length of the CDR3 is 14 residues. V was pared by 5 bases and J by 5 bases, with 5 bases of the junction left unmatched. Germline loops: CDR1 SQVTM, CDR2 ANQGSEA. The CDR3 nucleotides read TGCAGCGTTCAACTAGCGGGGGGGCTCGAGACCCAGTACTTC. Translated: CSVQLAGGLETQYF.

This clonotype was seen a few times. V and J are TRBV29-1 and TRBJ1-5; no firm D call. The CDR3 contains 18 residues. Germline loops: CDR1 SQVTM, CDR2 ANQGSEA. V was cut by 7 bases and J by 0 bases, with 25 bases left in between. Here the CDR3 reads CSANPSGRRIYSNQPQHF. The CDR3 DNA reads as TGCAGCGCCAACCCTTCGGGCAGGCGGATTTATAGCAATCAGCCCCAGCATTTT. The whole variable domain, filled in from reference TRBV29-1 and TRBJ1-5, reads SAVISQKPSRDICQRGTSLTIQCQVDSQVTMMFWYRQQPGQSLTLIATANQGSEATYESGFVIDKFPISRPNLTFSTLTVSNMSPEDSSIYLCSANPSGRRIYSNQPQHFGDGTRLSIL.

This sequence joins TRBV12-3 or TRBV12-4 and TRBJ2-3; D gene unclear. The CDR3 has 13 amino acids. V was pared by 6 bases and J by 4 bases, with 11 bases between. The chain's CDR3 is CASSLLVPDTQYF. The CDR3 coding sequence is TGTGCCAGCAGCCTTCTTGTCCCAGATACGCAGTATTTT.

The J gene is TRBJ2-1, the V gene TRBV13; 7 bases map to TRBD2. V gave up 2 bases and J gave up 8 bases; unmatched junction bases: 3. The CDR3 consists of 13 residues. CDR1 and CDR2 (germline): PRHDT, FYEKMQ (reference sequence). CDR3 amino acids: CASSLWAGDEQFF. In DNA, the CDR3 is TGTGCCAGCAGCTTATGGGCGGGGGATGAGCAGTTCTTC.

V gene TRBV6-2 or TRBV6-3 combines with J gene TRBJ2-7; the D gene is possibly TRBD1 (6 bases). CDR1 and CDR2 from the germline V gene are MNHEY and SVGEGT. This CDR3 is 11 amino acids long. Trimming removed 4 bases from V and 7 bases from J, with 8 bases in between. The CDR3 coding sequence is TGTGCCAGCAGTTCAGGGGTTGAGCAGTACGTC. It specifies CASSSGVEQYV.

The chain carries TRBV4-3 and TRBJ2-2, with 7 bases aligning to TRBD2. This CDR3 spans 17 amino acids. The ends lost 0 bases at V and 2 bases at J; junction bases unmatched: 6. The germline V gene encodes CDR1 LGHNA and CDR2 YSLEER. CDR3 residues: CASSQDIGGTNTGELFF. The DNA for the CDR3 is TGCGCCAGCAGCCAAGATATCGGGGGGACTAACACCGGGGAGCTGTTTTTT.

As for this clonotype: Relative to the germline gene, one junction end is altered; a read error may explain this. V is TRBV27 and J is TRBJ2-1; 8 bases agree with TRBD2. Germline V gene sequence: CDR1 MNHEY, CDR2 SMNVEV (reference sequence). The CDR3 covers 16 residues. In DNA, the CDR3 is TGCACCAGCAGTATCGCACGGGGGGGCCCGTACAATGAGCAGTTCTTC. Protein sequence: CTSSIARGGPYNEQFF.

This clonotype was seen only a few times. The J gene is TRBJ2-6, the V gene TRBV5-5; 8 positions agree with TRBD1. In germline, CDR1 is SGHKS, CDR2 YYEKEE (reference sequence). The CDR3 covers 17 residues. The V and J ends lost 4 bases and 0 bases, in that order; junction bases with no gene match: 6. The CDR3 region has the DNA TGTGCCAGCAGCCCGGGACAGGCCTACTCTGGGGCCAACGTCCTGACTTTC. Amino acid sequence: CASSPGQAYSGANVLTF.